Below, 12 T cell receptor beta chains from the same sample are listed, as sequenced in a study of blood T cell repertoires in COVID-19 (dated by TCRdb to 2018 to 2021). Receptor libraries were prepared by the immunoSEQ multiplex PCR assay. Sourced from immuneACCESS, this table was stored by TCRdb with only in-frame sequences that have V and J called. A share of the clones is absent; for the studies checked, an unresolved V gene accounts for under half, and the remainder has no known explanation. This sample has around 200,000 clones in its table, and 85% to 90% of those were observed once. The ten biggest clones cover about 6.5% of the sample. The sample was peripheral blood. These receptors were collected from a woman of 80 years or more in a cohort sampled during active or convalescent COVID-19.

The chain has TRBV11-3 and TRBJ1-1, with 8 bases fitting TRBD1. The CDR3 consists of 15 residues. Looked up from germline, CDR1 is SGHNT and CDR2 is YENEEA. J was trimmed by 4 bases and V by 5 bases; bases with no gene match: 9. The CDR3 reads CASSPRQGLGTEAFF. CDR3 DNA sequence: TGTGCCAGCAGCCCCCGACAGGGGTTGGGCACTGAAGCTTTCTTT.

The chain joins TRBV19 to TRBJ2-1; 7 bases align to TRBD2. The CDR3 runs to 14 residues. Germline lookup yields CDR1 LNHDA and CDR2 SQIVND (reference sequence). V gave up 6 bases and J gave up 2 bases; unmatched junction bases: 4. This CDR3 reads CASSRGDPYNEQFF. CDR3 DNA sequence: TGTGCCAGTAGCCGGGGGGACCCCTACAATGAGCAGTTCTTC. The whole variable domain, filled in from reference TRBV19 and TRBJ2-1, reads DGGITQSPKYLFRKEGQNVTLSCEQNLNHDAMYWYRQDPGQGLRLIYYSQIVNDFQKGDIAEGYSVSREKKESFPLTVTSAQKNPTAFYLCASSRGDPYNEQFFGPGTRLTVL.

In DNA, the CDR3 is TGTGCCATCGGGGGGGTCTCTAATTCACCCCTCCACTTT. Encoded protein: CAIGGVSNSPLHF. V and J are TRBV6-6 and TRBJ1-6, with a tentative D call TRBD1 (5 bases). Germline-derived CDR1 and CDR2 are MNHNY and SVGAGI (reference sequence). This CDR3 contains 13 residues. V lost 10 bases, J lost 6 bases, and 13 bases lay in between.

The chain combines TRBV5-6 with TRBJ1-6; D is ambiguous. Per the germline V gene, CDR1 is SGHDT and CDR2 is YYEEEE. V was clipped by 4 bases and J by 6 bases, with 14 bases between them. CDR3 size: 15 residues. The CDR3 bases are TGTGCCAGCAGCCAGGACTTGGGCGGTAATTCACCCCTCCACTTT. As protein: CASSQDLGGNSPLHF.

This chain joins TRBV5-1 and TRBJ1-2; D is possibly TRBD1 (5 bases). The V and J ends lost 0 bases and 1 base respectively, with 10 bases between them. Germline V gives CDR1 SGHRS, CDR2 YFSETQ. The CDR3 loop spans 15 amino acids. The CDR3 protein is CASSLAPGGNYGYTF. The CDR3 nucleotides are TGCGCCAGCAGCTTGGCCCCGGGGGGTAACTATGGCTACACCTTC.

The chain combines TRBV10-1 with TRBJ2-2, with D possibly matching TRBD1 (5 bases). This CDR3 region has 13 residues. Looked up from germline, CDR1 is WNHNN and CDR2 is SYGVQD (reference sequence). V lost 3 bases, J lost 6 bases, and 8 bases lay in between. CDR3 sequence: CASSDRVSGELFF. CDR3 nucleotides: TGCGCCAGCAGTGACAGGGTTTCCGGGGAGCTGTTTTTT.

The gene calls are TRBV5-4 and TRBJ1-2; D uncertain. Trimming left V 4 bases short and J 0 bases short, with 22 bases between. CDR3 size: 18 residues. Germline values: CDR1 SGHNT, CDR2 YYREEE (reference sequence). The CDR3 region has the DNA TGTGCCAGCAGCGATAAGTTAACGGGAATGGTAGCTAACTATGGCTACACCTTC. It is translated as CASSDKLTGMVANYGYTF. Using reference TRBV5-4 and TRBJ1-2 for the parts outside the CDR3, the full variable domain is ETGVTQSPTHLIKTRGQQVTLRCSSQSGHNTVSWYQQALGQGPQFIFQYYREEENGRGNFPPRFSGLQFPNYSSELNVNALELDDSALYLCASSDKLTGMVANYGYTFGSGTRLTVV.

Only one count was recorded for this clone. This sequence joins TRBV19 and TRBJ1-6; maybe TRBD1 (5 bases). CDR1 and CDR2 (germline): LNHDA, SQIVND (reference sequence). The ends were cut back, 7 bases at V and 0 bases at J, with 10 bases in the middle. CDR3 length: 15 amino acids. CDR3 residues: CASNGGSSYNSPLHF. CDR3 nucleotide sequence: TGTGCCAGTAACGGGGGAAGCTCCTATAATTCACCCCTCCACTTT.

This clone was counted between two and nine times. The chain couples TRBV12-3 or TRBV12-4 to TRBJ1-2; D is possibly TRBD1 (6 bases). The ends were cut back, 5 bases at V and 2 bases at J, with 9 bases in the middle. This CDR3 has 13 amino acids. CDR3: CASSTGGNYGYTF. CDR3 nucleotides: TGTGCCAGCAGTACGGGGGGCAACTATGGCTACACCTTC.

CDR3 sequence: CASSLEASGANVLTF. CDR3 DNA: TGCGCCAGCAGCTTGGAAGCATCTGGGGCCAACGTCCTGACTTTC. The rearrangement joins TRBV5-1 to TRBJ2-6; D unclear. The CDR3 loop spans 15 amino acids. CDR1 and CDR2 from the germline V gene are SGHRS and YFSETQ. With 0 bases removed from V and 1 base from J, the gap between germline ends came to 5 bases.

This clone was observed once. The V and J genes are TRBV5-1 and TRBJ1-5; the match to TRBD1 covers 7 bases. After removal of 4 bases from V and 4 bases from J, the junction contained 5 bases not matched to a gene. Germline-derived CDR1 and CDR2 are SGHRS and YFSETQ. There are 14 residues in the CDR3. The CDR3 DNA reads TGCGCCAGCAGCCCTGGGACAGAAAATCAGCCCCAGCATTTT. This translates into CASSPGTENQPQHF.

The chain carries TRBV28 and TRBJ2-3, with D hard to call. Between the trimmed V and J ends, which lost 5 bases and 1 base, there was a span of 16 bases. This CDR3 has 16 residues. Germline V gene sequence: CDR1 MDHEN, CDR2 SYDVKM. The CDR3 reads CASSAQSLGGTDTQYF. CDR3 coding DNA: TGTGCCAGCAGTGCACAGAGTCTTGGCGGCACAGATACGCAGTATTTT.